This TCR beta chain was identified during a study of cytotoxic CD8 clonotypes in ibrutinib-treated CLL. Findings and caveats of the study: Under treatment, the uncommon public clonotypes either contracted or remained stable. Having risen at ibrutinib response, clonality had fallen back toward baseline by progression. Sustained-remission and progressing patients diverged in sampling times. Circulating CD8+ T-cell counts were tracked by baseline clonality, which exceeded that of age-matched healthy donors.

Libraries were prepared by immunoSEQ multiplex PCR; TCRdb keeps only in-frame clonotypes and omits some of them. The table records fewer than 150,000 clones, under 90% of them present only once. Notes on this clone: Its antigen is as yet unknown.

The CDR3 has 17 residues. Germline V CDR1 and CDR2: SGHTA, FQGNSA. Trimming took 4 bases from V and 6 from J; bases not matched to a gene: 11. Sequencing used PBMCs, obtained after 24 months of ibrutinib treatment. This sequence was found in a human donor with chronic lymphocytic leukemia. This chain uses TRBV7-2 with TRBJ1-6; the match to TRBD1 covers 8 bases. The CDR3 coding sequence is TGTGCCAGCAGCTCGATCAGGGGGCCGACCTCTAATTCACCCCTCCACTTT. It encodes CASSSIRGPTSNSPLHF.